The next 23 T cell receptor beta chains were all read from a single sample in a study of blood T cell repertoires in COVID-19. Assay: immunoSEQ multiplex PCR; the TCRdb copy retains only in-frame clones and omits some. Among tens of thousands of clones listed, around 83% were seen once. The sequencing input was PBMCs or T cells enriched from blood (not recorded which). The receptor set was obtained from a woman between 45 and 65 years old who had recovered from COVID-19.

V and J are TRBV11-2 and TRBJ1-2, with 11 nucleotides matching TRBD1. Losses at the gene ends were 5 bases for V and 2 bases for J; bases not matched to a gene: 4. This CDR3 is 15 amino acids long. In germline, CDR1 is SGHAT, CDR2 FQNNGV. Here the CDR3 reads CASSGQGAGNYGYTF. DNA for the CDR3: TGTGCCAGCAGCGGACAGGGGGCCGGAAACTATGGCTACACCTTC.

This rearrangement joins TRBV6-5 to TRBJ2-7; tentatively, D is TRBD1 (6 bases). Germline CDR1 and CDR2: MNHEY and SVGAGI. The CDR3 sequence is 15 residues long. V was clipped by 4 bases and J by 5 bases, with 18 bases between them. The CDR3 sequence: CASSFTGTYGNEQYF. In nucleotides, the CDR3 is TGTGCCAGCAGTTTCACCGGGACATATGGCAACGAGCAGTACTTC.

On this clone itself: An end of the junction differs from the germline gene, which may be a read error. The V call is TRBV7-7, the J call TRBJ2-2; D gene ambiguous. The CDR3 consists of 15 residues. Germline assignment: CDR1 SSHAT and CDR2 FNYEAQ (reference sequence). The CDR3 region has the DNA TGTGCTAGCAGCTTTGATTCAGGGAACACCGGGGAGCTGTTTTTT. It specifies CASSFDSGNTGELFF.

The chain carries TRBV4-1 and TRBJ1-5, with a possible D match to TRBD1 (6 bases). Germline CDR1 is MGHRA and CDR2 is YSYEKL. CDR3 size: 17 residues. Trimming took off 4 bases at V and 0 bases at J, with 16 bases between the two ends. The DNA of the CDR3 is TGCGCCAGCAGCCGGTTACCGGGACATCTTAGCAATCAGCCCCAGCATTTT. This sequence encodes CASSRLPGHLSNQPQHF.

This chain uses TRBV29-1 with TRBJ2-7, with TRBD1 matching over 8 bases. The CDR3 covers 12 residues. After removal of 4 bases from V and 7 bases from J, the junction contained 6 bases not matched to a gene. CDR1 and CDR2 from the germline V gene are SQVTM and ANQGSEA. CDR3 DNA sequence: TGCAGCGTTGCTCAGGGGGCGGGGGAGCAGTACTTC. Translating gives CSVAQGAGEQYF.

This clone came up once. The chain carries TRBV4-1 and TRBJ2-1, with TRBD2 identical over 15 bases. V gave up 4 bases and J gave up 10 bases; unmatched junction bases: 8. This CDR3 contains 16 residues. Germline V lookup: CDR1 MGHRA, CDR2 YSYEKL. The CDR3 DNA reads as TGCGCCAGCAGCCGAGGACTAGCGGGGGGGACGGAGGAGCAGTTCTTC. Amino acid sequence: CASSRGLAGGTEEQFF.

The J gene is TRBJ2-2, the V gene TRBV3-1 (or the pseudogene TRBV3-2), with a tentative D call TRBD1 (5 bases). The CDR3 totals 14 residues. Germline V gene sequence: CDR1 LGHDT, CDR2 YNNKEL (reference sequence). V lost 4 bases to trimming and J lost 4 bases, with 10 bases between them. CDR3 DNA: TGTGCCAGCAGCCCCGACAGCACCACCGGGGAGCTGTTTTTT. This encodes CASSPDSTTGELFF.

J is TRBJ1-1 and V is TRBV28; the D gene is possibly TRBD1 (6 bases). This CDR3 is 14 amino acids long. The V gene lost 6 bases and the J gene lost 1 base, with 12 bases spanning the gap. Germline V lookup: CDR1 MDHEN, CDR2 SYDVKM. CDR3 in DNA: TGTGCCAGCAGCCCCCTGGACAGGAACACTGAAGCTTTCTTT. Its protein is CASSPLDRNTEAFF. Full variable domain (rest looked up from reference TRBV28 and TRBJ1-1): DVKVTQSSRYLVKRTGEKVFLECVQDMDHENMFWYRQDPGLGLRLIYFSYDVKMKEKGDIPEGYSVSREKKERFSLILESASTNQTSMYLCASSPLDRNTEAFFGQGTRLTVV.

This chain joins TRBV19 and TRBJ1-4, with no clear D. CDR1 and CDR2 (germline): LNHDA, SQIVND (reference sequence). The CDR3 is made up of 15 amino acids. V was pared by 2 bases and J by 0 bases, with 7 bases between. The CDR3 sequence: CASSITQTTNEKLFF. CDR3 coding DNA: TGTGCCAGTAGTATAACCCAGACAACTAATGAAAAACTGTTTTTT.

The genes are TRBV28 and TRBJ2-7, with TRBD2 matching 8 bases. V shed 3 bases, J shed 4 bases, and the junction held 8 bases outside the gene matches. This CDR3 has 15 residues. Germline CDR1 reads MDHEN; CDR2 reads SYDVKM. CDR3 nucleotides: TGTGCCAGCAGTTTTGCCGGGAGGGAGCAATACGAGCAGTACTTC. Protein product: CASSFAGREQYEQYF.

The chain links TRBV28 to TRBJ2-2, with 10 bases identical to TRBD1. This CDR3 is built from 15 residues. After removal of 6 bases from V and 7 bases from J, the junction contained 8 bases not matched to a gene. The germline gives CDR1 MDHEN, CDR2 SYDVKM. The CDR3 DNA sequence: TGTGCCAGCAGCTGGGGACAGGGGATAGTCGGGGAGCTGTTTTTT. It codes for CASSWGQGIVGELFF.

J is TRBJ2-3 and V is TRBV5-1; D call uncertain. Deletions cut 0 bases from V and 5 bases from J, with 10 bases between. CDR1 and CDR2 from the germline V gene are SGHRS and YFSETQ. The CDR3 totals 14 residues. The CDR3 spells CASSLANRGDTQYF. The CDR3 DNA sequence: TGCGCCAGCAGCTTGGCCAATAGAGGAGATACGCAGTATTTT.

The V call is TRBV6-2 or TRBV6-3, the J call TRBJ2-7; 7 nucleotides match TRBD2. V trimming: 0 bases; J trimming: 1 base; junction bases outside the gene matches: 3. The CDR3 has 15 residues. The germline V gene has CDR1 MNHEY and CDR2 SVGEGT. In nucleotides, the CDR3 is TGTGCCAGCAGTTACTCACTAGCGATATCCTACGAGCAGTACTTC. It encodes CASSYSLAISYEQYF.

The chain employs TRBV28 and TRBJ2-5; possible D gene TRBD2, 7 bases. Looked up from germline, CDR1 is MDHEN and CDR2 is SYDVKM. Trimming shortened V by 6 bases and J by 4 bases, and 24 bases separated the two germline ends. There are 17 residues in the CDR3. The CDR3 spells CASRAGGQGGRGETQYF. The CDR3 nucleotides read TGTGCCAGCAGGGCCGGGGGGCAGGGAGGGAGAGGAGAGACCCAGTACTTC.

The chain employs TRBV9 and TRBJ2-1; 8 bases fit TRBD2. The CDR3 contains 17 residues. Germline lookup yields CDR1 SGDLS and CDR2 YYNGEE. V shed 0 bases and J 4 bases; nucleotides not matched to a gene: 9. The CDR3 loop reads CASSVGHGGAQYNEQFF. Written as DNA, the CDR3 is TGTGCCAGCAGCGTAGGGCACGGGGGGGCTCAGTACAATGAGCAGTTCTTC.

Turning to this clone: Distinct nucleotide sequences in the sample also encode this CDR3. The chain links TRBV27 to TRBJ2-3; 9 bases line up with TRBD2. Germline values: CDR1 MNHEY, CDR2 SMNVEV (reference sequence). The CDR3 is 20 residues long. The V gene end was trimmed by 7 bases and the J gene end by 2 bases; junction bases not matched to a gene: 22. CDR3 bases: TGTGCCAGCAATCACCGTGGGGTAGCGGGGGACCTATATAACACAGATACGCAGTATTTT. Translation gives CASNHRGVAGDLYNTDTQYF.

The CDR3 here is CASSPDLAGSYNEQFF. CDR3 bases: TGCGCCAGCAGCCCGGACCTAGCGGGATCCTACAATGAGCAGTTCTTC. J is TRBJ2-1 and V is TRBV5-1, with 9 bases aligning to TRBD2. J was trimmed by 1 base and V by 4 bases; bases with no gene match: 6. Germline loops: CDR1 SGHRS, CDR2 YFSETQ. This CDR3 spans 16 amino acids.

The table lists this clone with a few counts. The chain couples TRBV2 to TRBJ2-5, with a possible D match to TRBD2 (6 bases). This CDR3 is 15 amino acids long. V was shortened by 7 bases and J by 2 bases, with 17 bases between the two germline ends. Germline CDR1 and CDR2: SNHLY and FYNNEI. Here the CDR3 reads CASIKGSGKQETQYF. The CDR3 DNA follows: TGTGCCAGCATAAAGGGTAGCGGTAAACAAGAGACCCAGTACTTC.

The rearrangement uses TRBV19 and TRBJ1-3, with 11 bases matching TRBD1. In germline, CDR1 is LNHDA, CDR2 SQIVND (reference sequence). V was clipped by 7 bases and J by 8 bases; unmatched bases: 7. The CDR3 has 14 residues. CDR3 sequence reads: CASTPGQGAYTIYF. The CDR3 region has the DNA TGTGCCAGTACTCCCGGACAGGGGGCCTACACCATATATTTT.

This clone was seen once. The CDR3 loop is CASSLSANAGYEQYF. As DNA, the CDR3 is TGTGCCAGCAGCTTAAGCGCCAATGCTGGCTACGAGCAGTACTTC. The gene calls are TRBV7-2 and TRBJ2-7; no reliable D call. The CDR3 totals 15 residues. Germline-derived CDR1 and CDR2 are SGHTA and FQGNSA. The germline V and J ends were trimmed by 2 bases and 3 bases, with 14 bases remaining between them.

The rearrangement links TRBV7-2 to TRBJ1-6; the D is unclear. This CDR3 spans 14 amino acids. Germline CDR1 is SGHTA and CDR2 is FQGNSA. Trimming took off 5 bases at V and 5 bases at J, with 10 bases between the two ends. CDR3 region: CASSPHGNNSPLHF. CDR3 DNA: TGTGCCAGCAGCCCCCACGGGAATAATTCACCCCTCCACTTT. Together with reference TRBV7-2 and TRBJ1-6, the CDR3 gives the full variable domain: GAGVSQSPSNKVTEKGKDVELRCDPISGHTALYWYRQSLGQGLEFLIYFQGNSAPDKSGLPSDRFSAERTGGSVSTLTIQRTQQEDSAVYLCASSPHGNNSPLHFGNGTRLTVT.

The rearrangement joins TRBV11-2 to TRBJ1-1, with a possible D match to TRBD1 (5 bases). V gave up 6 bases and J gave up 4 bases, with 15 bases separating them. Germline assignment: CDR1 SGHAT and CDR2 FQNNGV. CDR3 size: 14 residues. CDR3: CASSIGQGTTEAFF. CDR3 sequence (DNA): TGTGCCAGCAGTATAGGCCAGGGTACCACTGAAGCTTTCTTT.

The V gene is TRBV7-2, the J gene TRBJ2-7; tentatively, D is TRBD2 (6 bases). Trimming took 5 bases from V and 0 from J, leaving 11 bases between them. The germline gives CDR1 SGHTA, CDR2 FQGNSA. This CDR3 has 14 amino acids. The CDR3 sequence is CASSLGLSSYEQYF. In nucleotides, the CDR3 is TGTGCCAGCAGCCTGGGACTGTCCTCCTACGAGCAGTACTTC.